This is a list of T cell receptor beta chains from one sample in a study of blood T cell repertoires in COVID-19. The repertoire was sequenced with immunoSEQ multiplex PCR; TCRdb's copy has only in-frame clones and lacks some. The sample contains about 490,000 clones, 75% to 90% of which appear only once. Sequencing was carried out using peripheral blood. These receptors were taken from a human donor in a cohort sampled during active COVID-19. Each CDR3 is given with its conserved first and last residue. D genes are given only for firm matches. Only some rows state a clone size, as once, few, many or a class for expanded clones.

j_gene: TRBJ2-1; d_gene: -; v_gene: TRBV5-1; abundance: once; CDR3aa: CASSALARSYNEQFF; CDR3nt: TGCGCCAGCAGCGCCCTAGCACGCTCCTACAATGAGCAGTTCTTC
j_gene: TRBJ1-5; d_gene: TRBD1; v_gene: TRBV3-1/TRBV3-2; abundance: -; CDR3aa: CASSNDRGRFFQPQHF; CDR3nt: TGTGCCAGCAGCAATGACAGGGGGCGATTCTTCCAGCCCCAGCATTTT
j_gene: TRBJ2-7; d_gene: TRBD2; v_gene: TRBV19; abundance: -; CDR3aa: CASSPAGTSGLQSSYEQYF; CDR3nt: TGTGCCAGTAGTCCTGCCGGGACTAGCGGGCTACAGAGCTCCTACGAGCAGTACTTC
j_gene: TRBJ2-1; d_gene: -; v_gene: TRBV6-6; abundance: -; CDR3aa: CASRTQVPHNEQFF; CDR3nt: TGTGCCAGCAGAACCCAGGTGCCCCACAATGAGCAGTTCTTC
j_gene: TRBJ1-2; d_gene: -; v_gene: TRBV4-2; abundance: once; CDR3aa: CASSQDSLYGYTF; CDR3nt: TGTGCCAGCAGCCAAGATTCCCTCTATGGCTACACCTTC
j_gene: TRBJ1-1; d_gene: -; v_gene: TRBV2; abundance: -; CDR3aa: CASSGNRGWNTEAFF; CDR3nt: TGTGCCAGCAGTGGGAATAGGGGCTGGAACACTGAAGCTTTCTTT
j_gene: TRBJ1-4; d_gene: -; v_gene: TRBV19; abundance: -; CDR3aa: CASSARTGRANEKLFF; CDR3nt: TGTGCCAGTAGTGCAAGAACAGGGAGGGCTAATGAAAAACTGTTTTTT
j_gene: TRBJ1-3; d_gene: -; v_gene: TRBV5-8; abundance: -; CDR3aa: CASSSQLAGGNTIYF; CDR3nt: TGTGCCAGCAGCTCCCAACTTGCAGGTGGAAACACCATATATTTT
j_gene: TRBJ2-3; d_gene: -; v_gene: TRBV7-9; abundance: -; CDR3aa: CASSSHGGSTDTQYF; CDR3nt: TGTGCCAGCAGCTCCCACGGCGGCAGCACAGATACGCAGTATTTT
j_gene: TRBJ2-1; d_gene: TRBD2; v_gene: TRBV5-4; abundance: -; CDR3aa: CASSGVPGLAGGEQFF; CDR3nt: TGTGCCAGCAGCGGAGTACCGGGACTAGCGGGAGGTGAGCAGTTCTTC
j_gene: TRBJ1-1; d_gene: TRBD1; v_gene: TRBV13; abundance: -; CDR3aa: CASSLSGGRDTEAFF; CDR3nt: TGTGCCAGCAGCTTATCAGGGGGACGGGACACTGAAGCTTTCTTT
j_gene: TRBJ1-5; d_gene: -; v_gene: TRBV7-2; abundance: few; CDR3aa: CASSLRTANQPQHF; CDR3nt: TGTGCCAGCAGCTTAAGGACAGCTAATCAGCCCCAGCATTTT
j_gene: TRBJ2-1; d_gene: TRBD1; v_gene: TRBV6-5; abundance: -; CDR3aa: CASSPDRGTYNEQFF; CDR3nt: TGTGCCAGCAGTCCCGACAGGGGAACTTACAATGAGCAGTTCTTC
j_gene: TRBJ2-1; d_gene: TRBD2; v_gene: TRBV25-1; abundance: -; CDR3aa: CASSERLAGANEQFF; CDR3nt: TGTGCCAGCAGTGAACGACTAGCGGGAGCCAATGAGCAGTTCTTC
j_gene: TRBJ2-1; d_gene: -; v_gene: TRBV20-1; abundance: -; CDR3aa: CSASQGWDEQFF; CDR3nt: TGCAGTGCTAGTCAGGGCTGGGATGAGCAGTTCTTC
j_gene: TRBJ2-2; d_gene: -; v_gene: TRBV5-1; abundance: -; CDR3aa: CASRPRGLRDTGELFF; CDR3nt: TGCGCCAGCAGACCCCGGGGGTTGCGCGACACCGGGGAGCTGTTTTTT
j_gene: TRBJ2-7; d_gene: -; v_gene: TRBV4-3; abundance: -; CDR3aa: CASSLGETSYEQYF; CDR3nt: TGCGCCAGCAGCCTTGGGGAGACCTCCTACGAGCAGTACTTC
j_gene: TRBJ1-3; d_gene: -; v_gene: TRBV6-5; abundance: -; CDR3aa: CASLRQLSGNTIYF; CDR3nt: TGTGCCAGCTTGAGGCAACTCTCTGGAAACACCATATATTTT
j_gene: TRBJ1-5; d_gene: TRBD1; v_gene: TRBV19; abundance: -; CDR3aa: CASSLGQGRQPQHF; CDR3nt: TGTGCCAGTAGCCTTGGACAGGGCAGACAGCCCCAGCATTTT
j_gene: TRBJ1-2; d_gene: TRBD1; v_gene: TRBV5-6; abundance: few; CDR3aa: CASSPQGVSGYTF; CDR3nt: TGTGCCAGCAGCCCGCAGGGGGTTAGCGGCTACACCTTC